These 10 T cell receptor beta chains came from one sample sequenced in a study of chemoradiotherapy in HPV16-positive cancers. TCRdb keeps only in-frame clones here, not all; method: immunoSEQ multiplex PCR. The sample contains almost 5,500 clones, over 60% of which appear only once. The specimen was taken from a patient who underwent chemoradiotherapy. The receptors originated from a human donor with HPV-associated anogenital cancer.

This clone was counted a few times. The chain employs TRBV5-1 and TRBJ1-2; weak D call: TRBD1 (6 bases). V gave up 8 bases and J gave up 8 bases, with 19 bases separating them. The CDR3 totals 13 residues. Germline CDR1 is SGHRS and CDR2 is YFSETQ. CDR3 coding DNA: TGCGCCAGAAACAGGGACACTTGGCAGGGCTACACCTTC. Protein sequence: CARNRDTWQGYTF. The variable domain in full, completed from reference TRBV5-1 and TRBJ1-2, reads KAGVTQTPRYLIKTRGQQVTLSCSPISGHRSVSWYQQTPGQGLQFLFEYFSETQRNKGNFPGRFSGRQFSNSRSEMNVSTLELGDSALYLCARNRDTWQGYTFGSGTRLTVV.

The chain carries TRBV18 and TRBJ1-5; D is ambiguous. There are 14 residues in the CDR3. Per the germline V gene, CDR1 is KGHSH and CDR2 is LQKENI. The V gene lost 2 bases and the J gene lost 9 bases, with 14 bases spanning the gap. As DNA, the CDR3 is TGTGCCAGCTCACCATCTCCCTCCGGTTGGCCCCAGCATTTT. It is translated as CASSPSPSGWPQHF.

The chain is built from TRBV11-2 and TRBJ2-7, with D unclear. This CDR3 comprises 13 residues. Trimming stripped 2 bases from V and 3 bases from J, with 8 bases between. Germline assignment: CDR1 SGHAT and CDR2 FQNNGV. The CDR3 DNA sequence: TGTGCCAGCAGCTTATGGCGAAACTACGAGCAGTACTTC. This encodes CASSLWRNYEQYF.

V usage is TRBV21-1 and J usage is TRBJ2-1; TRBD2 is taken as the D call from the table, unchecked against the DNA. TRBV21-1 is recorded as a pseudogene. The CDR3 consists of 21 residues. CDR3: CASSSSKRTGASGGAINEQFF. CDR3 nucleotide sequence: TGTGCCAGCAGCTCCTCAAAGAGGACAGGAGCTAGCGGGGGGGCCATCAATGAGCAGTTCTTC.

This clone was counted once. The V and J genes are TRBV11-3 and TRBJ2-3, with 11 bases matching TRBD2. Germline V gene lookup returns CDR1 SGHNT and CDR2 YENEEA. V lost 4 bases and J lost 6; bases outside the gene matches: 9. The CDR3 spans 16 residues. The CDR3 spells CASSSVLAGGGDTQYF. DNA of the CDR3: TGTGCCAGCAGCTCCGTTCTAGCGGGGGGCGGGGATACGCAGTATTTT.

The chain employs TRBV18 and TRBJ1-5, with D unclear. The germline gives CDR1 KGHSH, CDR2 LQKENI. The CDR3 is made up of 14 amino acids. The V gene lost 2 bases and the J gene lost 0 bases, with 5 bases spanning the gap. The CDR3 nucleotides read TGTGCCAGCTCACCAGAGTTTAGCAATCAGCCCCAGCATTTT. Translation: CASSPEFSNQPQHF.

The chain has TRBV7-7 and TRBJ2-6, with D hard to call. Germline V gene sequence: CDR1 SSHAT, CDR2 FNYEAQ (reference sequence). V lost 5 bases and J lost 5, with 22 bases in between. This CDR3 has 18 amino acids. CDR3 DNA sequence: TGTGCCAGCAGCACGCTAGTAGTGCCACAAAGTCGGGCCAACGTCCTGACTTTC. Protein sequence: CASSTLVVPQSRANVLTF.

The chain has TRBV7-6 and TRBJ1-1; D gene ambiguous. CDR1 is SGHVS and CDR2 is FNYEAQ in the germline V gene. V gave up 4 bases and J gave up 1 base, with 7 bases separating them. CDR3 length equals 13 residues. In DNA, the CDR3 is TGTGCCAGCAGCTCCCAAGAGAACACTGAAGCTTTCTTT. Translating it yields CASSSQENTEAFF.

CDR3 in DNA: TGTGCCAGTAGTACTCAGGGGGACGAAGAGACCCAGTACTTC. Encoded protein: CASSTQGDEETQYF. The chain couples TRBV19 to TRBJ2-5; the match to TRBD1 covers 7 bases. The trim removed 4 bases at V and 3 bases at J, leaving 5 bases unmatched. Germline V lookup: CDR1 LNHDA, CDR2 SQIVND (reference sequence). The length of the CDR3 is 14 residues.

CDR3 region: CASSYSSNEQFF. CDR3 nucleotides: TGTGCCAGCAGTTACTCGAGCAATGAGCAGTTCTTC. The chain is built from TRBV6-6 and TRBJ2-1; D is unclear. This CDR3 comprises 12 residues. Trimming removed 0 bases from V and 6 bases from J, with 3 bases in between. Germline V gene sequence: CDR1 MNHNY, CDR2 SVGAGI (reference sequence).